Below are 6 T cell receptor beta chains sequenced from a single sample in a study of blood T cell repertoires in COVID-19. Profiling relied on immunoSEQ multiplex PCR, and the TCRdb table lists in-frame clones only, not all of them. The data hold 150,000 or so clones, with over 90% observed a single time. The sample comprised peripheral blood. The origin of the receptors is a woman in her sixties or seventies with COVID-19, enrolled during active disease.

V usage is TRBV5-4 and J usage is TRBJ1-2; D is undetermined. V lost 1 base and J lost 5, with 9 bases in between. CDR1 is SGHNT, CDR2 YYREEE, per germline (reference sequence). The CDR3 has 13 residues. The CDR3 nucleotides are TGTGCCAGCAGCTTGAATAGTTATTATGGCTACACCTTC. Its translation is CASSLNSYYGYTF.

The sample holds one count of this clone. CDR3 region: CASSIQGAPGANVLTF. CDR3 bases: TGTGCCAGTAGTATCCAGGGGGCGCCTGGGGCCAACGTCCTGACTTTC. V usage is TRBV19 and J usage is TRBJ2-6; 8 bases are shared with TRBD1. The V gene end was trimmed by 3 bases and the J gene end by 2 bases; junction bases not matched to a gene: 3. Germline V gene data show CDR1 as LNHDA and CDR2 as SQIVND (reference sequence). CDR3 size: 16 residues.

The table lists this clone with a count of one. This chain joins TRBV10-3 and TRBJ2-3; TRBD1 aligns across 8 bases. The V and J ends lost 6 bases and 0 bases, in that order; junction bases with no gene match: 5. The CDR3 length is 15 residues. Germline V gene sequence: CDR1 ENHRY, CDR2 SYGVKD. The CDR3 nucleotides read TGTGCCATCAGCAAGACAGGGGAGAGCACAGATACGCAGTATTTT. Protein sequence: CAISKTGESTDTQYF.

V usage is TRBV6-5 and J usage is TRBJ2-3; 11 nucleotides align to TRBD1. The ends lost 6 bases at V and 5 bases at J; junction bases unmatched: 7. The CDR3 length is 15 residues. Germline V gene sequence: CDR1 MNHEY, CDR2 SVGAGI. CDR3 region: CASRTPGQGGDTQYF. The CDR3 DNA follows: TGTGCCAGCAGGACTCCGGGACAGGGGGGAGATACGCAGTATTTT.

The gene calls are TRBV6-1 and TRBJ1-2, with D hard to call. Germline lookup yields CDR1 MNHNS and CDR2 SASEGT. This CDR3 has 14 residues. The germline V and J ends were trimmed by 2 bases and 6 bases, with 13 bases remaining between them. CDR3 in DNA: TGTGCCAGCAGTGAATACGGGAAGGGCGATGGCTACACCTTC. Protein product: CASSEYGKGDGYTF.

The chain couples TRBV7-8 to TRBJ1-4; TRBD1 is a possible D gene (5 bases). Germline-derived CDR1 and CDR2 are SGHVS and FQNEAQ. This CDR3 region has 14 residues. Trimming removed 3 bases from V and 0 bases from J, with 5 bases in between. CDR3 in amino acids: CASSLTATNEKLFF. The CDR3 DNA reads TGTGCCAGCAGCTTGACAGCAACTAATGAAAAACTGTTTTTT.